Listed below are T cell receptor beta chains from one sample, sequenced in a study of shared clonotypes between healthy human individuals. Sequencing used immunoSEQ multiplex PCR; TCRdb keeps in-frame clones, though not all of them. The sample includes roughly 890,000 clones, almost 95% of them seen just once. Sequencing was carried out using naive CD8+ T cells sorted from blood. The receptors derive from a man aged 25-45 years in good health. Each CDR3 is given with its conserved first and last residue. The D gene is left open where the match is weak. Only some rows state a clone size, as once, few, many or a class for expanded clones.

size: -; length: 14; V: TRBV15; D: -; J: TRBJ1-1; CDR3: CATSLEVGGTEAFF; DNA: TGTGCCACCAGCTTGGAAGTGGGCGGCACTGAAGCTTTCTTT
size: -; length: 13; V: TRBV7-9; D: -; J: TRBJ2-5; CDR3: CASSLALVETQYF; DNA: TGTGCCAGCAGCTTAGCCCTGGTAGAGACCCAGTACTTC
size: -; length: 14; V: TRBV14; D: -; J: TRBJ2-2; CDR3: CASSAWTRTGELFF; DNA: TGTGCCAGCAGCGCATGGACTCGCACCGGGGAGCTGTTTTTT
size: once; length: 17; V: TRBV28; D: -; J: TRBJ1-2; CDR3: CASSLYRDSKGDYGYTF; DNA: TGTGCCAGCAGTTTATATCGAGACAGCAAGGGAGACTATGGCTACACCTTC
size: -; length: 14; V: TRBV19; D: TRBD1; J: TRBJ2-7; CDR3: CASSHRDRVFEQYF; DNA: TGTGCCAGTAGTCATCGGGACAGGGTGTTCGAGCAGTACTTC
size: -; length: 14; V: TRBV5-6; D: -; J: TRBJ2-7; CDR3: CASSWHSGLGEQYF; DNA: TGTGCCAGCAGCTGGCACAGTGGCCTGGGCGAGCAGTACTTC
size: -; length: 14; V: TRBV7-6; D: -; J: TRBJ2-7; CDR3: CASSLGSGGYEQYF; DNA: TGTGCCAGCAGCTTAGGAAGTGGGGGCTACGAGCAGTACTTC
size: -; length: 12; V: TRBV5-4; D: -; J: TRBJ1-4; CDR3: CASSLYREELFF; DNA: TGTGCCAGCAGCCTGTACAGGGAAGAACTGTTTTTT
size: -; length: 14; V: TRBV27; D: -; J: TRBJ1-1; CDR3: CASSLSAMNTEAFF; DNA: TGTGCCAGCAGTTTATCTGCTATGAACACTGAAGCTTTCTTT
size: -; length: 16; V: TRBV4-1; D: TRBD1; J: TRBJ2-2; CDR3: CASSHGTGHFGGELFF; DNA: TGCGCCAGCAGCCACGGGACAGGGCATTTCGGAGGGGAGCTGTTTTTT
size: -; length: 19; V: TRBV5-1; D: TRBD2; J: TRBJ2-1; CDR3: CASSPRVLAGVSSYNEQFF; DNA: TGCGCCAGCAGCCCGAGGGTCCTGGCGGGGGTGAGCTCCTACAATGAGCAGTTCTTC
size: -; length: 14; V: TRBV19; D: -; J: TRBJ2-3; CDR3: CATPGDPERDTQYF; DNA: TGTGCCACTCCCGGGGACCCCGAGAGAGATACGCAGTATTTT
size: -; length: 13; V: TRBV5-1; D: -; J: TRBJ2-7; CDR3: CASSSGGDYEQYF; DNA: TGCGCCAGCAGCTCCGGGGGAGACTACGAGCAGTACTTC
size: -; length: 14; V: TRBV28; D: -; J: TRBJ2-2; CDR3: CASSPGHGTGELFF; DNA: TGTGCCAGCAGTCCCGGACACGGCACCGGGGAGCTGTTTTTT
size: once; length: 18; V: TRBV9; D: -; J: TRBJ2-2; CDR3: CASSVSSSSVFHTGELFF; DNA: TGTGCCAGCAGCGTTTCCTCCTCCTCCGTCTTTCACACCGGGGAGCTGTTTTTT
size: -; length: 17; V: TRBV7-2; D: TRBD2; J: TRBJ2-1; CDR3: CASSSGTSGSSYNEQFF; DNA: TGTGCCAGCAGCTCCGGGACTAGCGGGAGCTCCTACAATGAGCAGTTCTTC
size: -; length: 13; V: TRBV27; D: -; J: TRBJ2-2; CDR3: CASSLQGDGELFF; DNA: TGTGCCAGCAGTTTACAGGGCGACGGGGAGCTGTTTTTT
size: -; length: 13; V: TRBV14; D: -; J: TRBJ2-3; CDR3: CASSQDPTDTQYF; DNA: TGTGCCAGCAGCCAAGATCCCACAGATACGCAGTATTTT
size: -; length: 12; V: TRBV10-3; D: TRBD1; J: TRBJ2-7; CDR3: CAITGGRNEQYF; DNA: TGTGCCATCACAGGGGGCCGCAACGAGCAGTACTTC
size: -; length: 14; V: TRBV19; D: TRBD2; J: TRBJ2-7; CDR3: CASSMGLAAYEQYF; DNA: TGTGCCAGTAGTATGGGACTAGCGGCCTACGAGCAGTACTTC
size: -; length: 13; V: TRBV11-3; D: TRBD1; J: TRBJ2-7; CDR3: CASSKTGSYEQYF; DNA: TGTGCCAGCAGCAAGACAGGGTCCTACGAGCAGTACTTC
size: -; length: 15; V: TRBV28; D: TRBD2; J: TRBJ2-1; CDR3: CASSFTSGITIEQFF; DNA: TGTGCCAGCAGTTTTACTAGCGGGATCACCATTGAGCAGTTCTTC
size: -; length: 13; V: TRBV19; D: -; J: TRBJ2-3; CDR3: CASSGNPGDTQYF; DNA: TGTGCCAGTAGTGGGAACCCAGGGGATACGCAGTATTTT
size: -; length: 16; V: TRBV11-2; D: TRBD2; J: TRBJ2-7; CDR3: CASSTHLASGRYEQYF; DNA: TGTGCCAGCAGCACACACCTGGCTAGCGGGAGGTACGAGCAGTACTTC
size: once; length: 12; V: TRBV7-9; D: -; J: TRBJ2-7; CDR3: CASSPRPYEQYF; DNA: TGTGCCAGCAGCCCCAGACCTTACGAGCAGTACTTC
size: -; length: 16; V: TRBV19; D: TRBD2; J: TRBJ2-7; CDR3: CATRPEAGTSGYEQYF; DNA: TGTGCCACCCGACCCGAGGCGGGGACTAGCGGTTACGAGCAGTACTTC
size: -; length: 14; V: TRBV9; D: -; J: TRBJ1-4; CDR3: CASSVSGGDEKLFF; DNA: TGTGCCAGCAGCGTTTCCGGGGGTGATGAAAAACTGTTTTTT
size: -; length: 11; V: TRBV20-1; D: TRBD2; J: TRBJ2-3; CDR3: CSARGGDTQYF; DNA: TGCAGTGCCCGCGGGGGAGATACGCAGTATTTT
size: once; length: 15; V: TRBV30; D: TRBD2; J: TRBJ2-1; CDR3: CAGQEGLAGNNEQFF; DNA: TGTGCCGGTCAGGAGGGACTAGCGGGAAACAATGAGCAGTTCTTC
size: once; length: 15; V: TRBV29-1; D: -; J: TRBJ2-4; CDR3: CSVEYSGREENIQYF; DNA: TGCAGCGTTGAATATTCCGGCAGGGAGGAAAACATTCAGTACTTC
size: -; length: 15; V: TRBV6-6; D: TRBD1; J: TRBJ1-4; CDR3: CASIYYPGGGEKLFF; DNA: TGTGCCAGCATTTATTATCCAGGGGGGGGTGAAAAACTGTTTTTT
size: -; length: 14; V: TRBV29-1; D: TRBD1; J: TRBJ1-1; CDR3: CSVETGLGHTEAFF; DNA: TGCAGCGTTGAGACAGGGCTTGGCCACACTGAAGCTTTCTTT
size: -; length: 15; V: TRBV14; D: -; J: TRBJ2-7; CDR3: CASSLLGGLLYEQYF; DNA: TGTGCCAGCAGCCTCCTCGGGGGACTTCTCTACGAGCAGTACTTC
size: -; length: 18; V: TRBV7-4; D: TRBD2; J: TRBJ2-3; CDR3: CASSYSRGGSYRTDTQYF; DNA: TGTGCCAGCAGCTATAGCCGGGGCGGGAGTTATCGAACAGATACGCAGTATTTT
size: -; length: 12; V: TRBV19; D: TRBD2; J: TRBJ2-7; CDR3: CASSGLAAEQYF; DNA: TGTGCCAGTAGTGGACTAGCGGCCGAGCAGTACTTC
size: -; length: 14; V: TRBV7-9; D: -; J: TRBJ2-7; CDR3: CASSLVEMSYEQYF; DNA: TGTGCCAGCAGCTTAGTTGAAATGAGCTACGAGCAGTACTTC
size: once; length: 15; V: TRBV28; D: -; J: TRBJ1-1; CDR3: CASSLLPGMNTEAFF; DNA: TGTGCCAGCAGCCTCCTTCCGGGGATGAACACTGAAGCTTTCTTT
size: -; length: 15; V: TRBV5-5; D: TRBD2; J: TRBJ2-3; CDR3: CASSPSGRAMDTQYF; DNA: TGTGCCAGCAGCCCGAGCGGGAGGGCCATGGATACGCAGTATTTT
size: -; length: 14; V: TRBV5-1; D: TRBD1; J: TRBJ1-2; CDR3: CASSPFGTDHGYTF; DNA: TGCGCCAGCAGCCCATTCGGGACAGACCATGGCTACACCTTC
size: -; length: 14; V: TRBV27; D: TRBD2; J: TRBJ2-2; CDR3: CASSPDAGAGELFF; DNA: TGTGCCAGCAGTCCTGATGCGGGAGCCGGGGAGCTGTTTTTT
size: -; length: 15; V: TRBV14; D: -; J: TRBJ2-1; CDR3: CASSPDRPSYNEQFF; DNA: TGTGCCAGCAGCCCAGACAGGCCTTCCTACAATGAGCAGTTCTTC
size: -; length: 19; V: TRBV7-3; D: TRBD2; J: TRBJ2-3; CDR3: CASSLPSGSEGPDTDTQYF; DNA: TGTGCCAGCAGCTTACCTAGCGGGAGCGAGGGGCCGGACACAGATACGCAGTATTTT
size: -; length: 13; V: TRBV6-5; D: -; J: TRBJ2-2; CDR3: CASSYSVTGELFF; DNA: TGTGCCAGCAGTTACTCGGTCACCGGGGAGCTGTTTTTT
size: -; length: 16; V: TRBV30; D: TRBD2; J: TRBJ2-1; CDR3: CAWSPSGSGLYNEQFF; DNA: TGTGCCTGGAGCCCTAGCGGGAGTGGCTTGTACAATGAGCAGTTCTTC
size: -; length: 14; V: TRBV6-5; D: TRBD1; J: TRBJ2-7; CDR3: CASSYTGTGDEQYF; DNA: TGTGCCAGCAGTTATACCGGGACAGGGGACGAGCAGTACTTC
size: -; length: 15; V: TRBV27; D: TRBD2; J: TRBJ2-7; CDR3: CASSLGLAGVYEQYF; DNA: TGTGCCAGCAGTTTGGGTCTAGCGGGAGTATACGAGCAGTACTTC
size: -; length: 17; V: TRBV5-1; D: TRBD1; J: TRBJ1-1; CDR3: CASSRGQGGAVDTEAFF; DNA: TGCGCCAGCAGCAGGGGACAGGGGGGAGCGGTGGACACTGAAGCTTTCTTT
size: -; length: 16; V: TRBV27; D: TRBD2; J: TRBJ2-1; CDR3: CASRETSGRNYNEQFF; DNA: TGTGCCAGCAGGGAGACTAGCGGGAGAAACTACAATGAGCAGTTCTTC
size: -; length: 16; V: TRBV27; D: TRBD2; J: TRBJ2-3; CDR3: CASSTRLAGSTDTQYF; DNA: TGTGCCAGCAGTACCCGACTAGCGGGATCCACAGATACGCAGTATTTT
size: once; length: 14; V: TRBV27; D: -; J: TRBJ2-5; CDR3: CASSSFPPRETQYF; DNA: TGTGCCAGCAGCTCTTTTCCCCCTCGGGAGACCCAGTACTTC
size: -; length: 15; V: TRBV27; D: -; J: TRBJ2-1; CDR3: CATAPGLAYYNEQFF; DNA: TGTGCCACCGCCCCTGGGCTAGCGTATTACAATGAGCAGTTCTTC
size: -; length: 15; V: TRBV10-1; D: TRBD2; J: TRBJ2-1; CDR3: CASSASGLDGNEQFF; DNA: TGCGCCAGCAGTGCTAGCGGGTTGGATGGCAATGAGCAGTTCTTC
size: -; length: 14; V: TRBV4-1; D: TRBD1; J: TRBJ2-7; CDR3: CASSPRQGPYEQYF; DNA: TGCGCCAGCAGCCCAAGACAGGGACCCTACGAGCAGTACTTC
size: -; length: 15; V: TRBV19; D: -; J: TRBJ1-3; CDR3: CASDLRGSSGNTIYF; DNA: TGTGCCAGTGACCTTCGGGGGAGCTCTGGAAACACCATATATTTT
size: -; length: 15; V: TRBV19; D: TRBD1; J: TRBJ1-1; CDR3: CASSADRGMNTEAFF; DNA: TGTGCCAGTAGTGCGGACAGGGGAATGAACACTGAAGCTTTCTTT